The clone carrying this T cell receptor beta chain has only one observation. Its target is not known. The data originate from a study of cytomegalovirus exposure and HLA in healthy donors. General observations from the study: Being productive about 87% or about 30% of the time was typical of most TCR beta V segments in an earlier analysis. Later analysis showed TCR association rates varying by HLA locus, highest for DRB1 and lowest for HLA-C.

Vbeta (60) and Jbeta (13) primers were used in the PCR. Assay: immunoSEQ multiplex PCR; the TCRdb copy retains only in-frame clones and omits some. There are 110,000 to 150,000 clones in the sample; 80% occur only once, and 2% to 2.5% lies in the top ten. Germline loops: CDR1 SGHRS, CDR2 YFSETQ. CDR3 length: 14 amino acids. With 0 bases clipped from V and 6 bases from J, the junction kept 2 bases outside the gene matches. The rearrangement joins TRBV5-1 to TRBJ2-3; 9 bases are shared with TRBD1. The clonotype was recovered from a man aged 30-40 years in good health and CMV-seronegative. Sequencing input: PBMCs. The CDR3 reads CASSLGQGVDTQYF. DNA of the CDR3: TGCGCCAGCAGCTTGGGACAGGGGGTGGATACGCAGTATTTT.